This TCR beta chain is from a study of shared clonotypes between healthy human individuals. Findings of the study overall: Clonotypes shared by all four donors outscored non-shared clonotypes in generation probability.

Deep level was the assay's run setting. Measured with immunoSEQ multiplex PCR; TCRdb has only the in-frame clones, and not every one. Of about 2 million clones in the sample, 90% to 95% were seen once. In regard to this clone: The antigen is undetermined. This sample also contains other DNA sequences that code for the same CDR3.

Each donor was a Caucasian adult residing in Nashville, Tennessee. V was clipped by 0 bases and J by 0 bases, with 8 bases between them. The germline V gene encodes CDR1 ENHRY and CDR2 SYGVKD. The CDR3 extends over 15 amino acids. J is TRBJ1-2 and V is TRBV10-3; no reliable D call. This TCR derives from a man in his late teens or twenties in good health. The sequencing sample was made of naive CD4+ T cells sorted from blood. This sample's subset: CD45RA+ positively selected. CDR3 protein: CAISESASPNYGYTF. The CDR3, as DNA: TGTGCCATCAGTGAGTCTGCCAGCCCTAACTATGGCTACACCTTC.